The sample holds a few counts of the clone carrying this T cell receptor (beta chain). These data originate in a study of T-cell memory formation after mild COVID-19. TCRdb ran MiXCR on the 5' RACE reads and lists one entry per CDR3 protein. Among under 650,000 distinct CDR3 sequences listed, roughly 18% were seen once. The J segment lost 7 bases and the V segment lost 0 bases, leaving 18 bases of the junction unmatched. This CDR3 contains 18 residues. CDR1 is MGHRA and CDR2 is YSYEKL in the germline V gene. Sequenced input: PBMCs or a T cell subset sorted from them (not recorded which). The source is an adult woman who had mild COVID-19 (a few samples of this study predate the infection). Cell type and time point are not known. The rearrangement links TRBV4-1 to TRBJ2-7, with 7 positions matching TRBD2. The CDR3 region is CASSQDYAQERGVGEQYF. CDR3 coding DNA: TGCGCCAGCAGCCAAGATTACGCCCAGGAACGGGGGGTCGGGGAGCAGTACTTC.